The 21 T cell receptor beta chains below were found in one sample sequenced in a study of shared clonotypes between healthy human individuals. Only in-frame clones appear in the TCRdb table, and some are missing; sequencing was by immunoSEQ multiplex PCR. The sample contains under 1,100,000 clones, about 80% of which appear only once. The sequenced sample consisted of memory CD4+ T cells from PBMCs. Indicated subset: CD45RA-negative fraction. Receptors originate from a man younger than 35 in good health. Some clones in this sample may be carry-over from other donors' samples.

J is TRBJ2-2 and V is TRBV7-3; TRBD2 agrees at 9 bases. V lost 4 bases to trimming and J lost 6 bases; unmatched junction nucleotides: 9. Germline assignment: CDR1 SGHTA and CDR2 FQGTGA. This CDR3 region has 16 residues. In DNA, the CDR3 is TGTGCCAGCAGCTCGACTAGCGGCCTCGAGGCCGGGGAGCTGTTTTTT. This translates into CASSSTSGLEAGELFF.

This chain links TRBV27 with TRBJ1-1; 11 nucleotides align to TRBD1. The CDR3 sequence is 17 residues long. Trimming removed 3 bases from V and 7 bases from J; junction bases left unmatched: 13. The germline V gene has CDR1 MNHEY and CDR2 SMNVEV (reference sequence). The CDR3 DNA reads as TGTGCCAGCAGTTTTCTCGGACAGGGGGCAGTGAGGGGTGAAGCTTTCTTT. Protein sequence: CASSFLGQGAVRGEAFF.

The rearrangement joins TRBV19 to TRBJ1-2, with D uncertain. Per the germline V gene, CDR1 is LNHDA and CDR2 is SQIVND (reference sequence). V was cut by 4 bases and J by 2 bases, with 8 bases left in between. The CDR3 length is 13 residues. CDR3 protein: CASSTGSNYGYTF. CDR3 bases: TGTGCCAGTAGTACCGGGTCCAACTATGGCTACACCTTC.

This clone was seen repeatedly, ten times or more. The gene calls are TRBV2 and TRBJ2-1; 9 bases match TRBD2. CDR3 length: 16 amino acids. Germline V CDR1 and CDR2: SNHLY, FYNNEI. The V and J ends lost 0 bases and 8 bases, in that order; junction bases with no gene match: 8. CDR3 loop: CASSEAAGGPRDEQFF. The CDR3 DNA follows: TGTGCCAGCAGTGAAGCGGCGGGAGGGCCTCGAGATGAGCAGTTCTTC.

In DNA form, the CDR3 reads TGTGCCAGCAGCGTAGGACTGGGACAGGGACCCACCTACGAGCAGTACTTC. It yields the protein CASSVGLGQGPTYEQYF. V gene TRBV9 combines with J gene TRBJ2-7; 9 bases are a match to TRBD1. The CDR3 loop spans 17 amino acids. V dropped 0 bases and J dropped 2; count of bases not matched to a gene: 9. The germline gives CDR1 SGDLS, CDR2 YYNGEE.

The chain uses TRBV4-1 and TRBJ2-1; no reliable D call. The V end lost 1 base, the J end lost 3 bases, and 7 bases lay between the germline ends. The germline V gene encodes CDR1 MGHRA and CDR2 YSYEKL. This CDR3 has 14 amino acids. The CDR3 sequence is CASSQGGIYNEQFF. The CDR3 region has the DNA TGCGCCAGCAGCCAAGGAGGTATCTACAATGAGCAGTTCTTC.

This chain links TRBV30 with TRBJ2-2; D is perhaps TRBD1 or TRBD2 (6 bases each). V lost 0 bases and J lost 5, with 13 bases in between. The CDR3 has 15 amino acids. Germline CDR1 reads GTSNPN; CDR2 reads SVGIG (reference sequence). The CDR3 loop reads CAWSVHQGGTGELFF. Here the CDR3 DNA reads TGTGCCTGGAGTGTACATCAAGGGGGGACCGGGGAGCTGTTTTTT.

This clone was detected only once. V is TRBV10-2 and J is TRBJ2-7, with 8 nucleotides matching TRBD1. Germline assignment: CDR1 WSHSY and CDR2 SAAADI. The junction had 8 bases not matched to a gene; V was cut back by 6 bases and J by 1 base. This CDR3 comprises 15 residues. CDR3 nucleotides: TGCGCCAGCAGGGGGGTGGACAGGGTATCCTACGAGCAGTACTTC. It yields the protein CASRGVDRVSYEQYF.

This rearrangement joins TRBV4-2 to TRBJ1-6, with D unclear. Between the trimmed V and J ends, which lost 0 bases and 7 bases, there was a span of 10 bases. The CDR3 extends over 15 amino acids. The germline V gene encodes CDR1 LGHNA and CDR2 YNFKEQ. This CDR3 is CASSQDQGFNSPLHF. DNA of the CDR3: TGTGCCAGCAGCCAAGATCAAGGGTTCAATTCACCCCTCCACTTT.

This chain connects TRBV9 to TRBJ1-1; D is perhaps TRBD1 (5 bases). Trimming took off 0 bases at V and 6 bases at J, with 18 bases between the two ends. The CDR3 is 16 amino acids. Germline CDR1 SGDLS, CDR2 YYNGEE. For the CDR3, the DNA is TGTGCCAGCAGCGTAGACCCTCCGGGGGGTAACGCTGAAGCTTTCTTT. Its protein is CASSVDPPGGNAEAFF.

The chain's CDR3 is CSVGAGGDLEQFF. DNA for the CDR3: TGCAGCGTTGGGGCGGGAGGTGACCTTGAGCAGTTCTTC. The gene calls are TRBV29-1 and TRBJ2-1; 8 positions match TRBD2. CDR3 length: 13 amino acids. Germline-derived CDR1 and CDR2 are SQVTM and ANQGSEA. Trimming took 4 bases from V and 9 from J; bases not matched to a gene: 8.

This clone was seen a handful of times. This chain joins TRBV30 and TRBJ1-5, with a possible D match to TRBD1 (5 bases). There are 14 residues in the CDR3. CDR1 and CDR2 (germline): GTSNPN, SVGIG (reference sequence). The V end was cut by 0 bases, the J end by 6 bases, with 12 bases between. In DNA form, the CDR3 reads TGTGCCTGGAGTGTAGGGGAATTAGTTCAGCCCCAGCATTTT. Its translation is CAWSVGELVQPQHF. The full variable domain, with the rest looked up from reference TRBV30 and TRBJ1-5, is SQTIHQWPATLVQPVGSPLSLECTVEGTSNPNLYWYRQAAGRGLQLLFYSVGIGQISSEVPQNLSASRPQDRQFILSSKKLLLSDSGFYLCAWSVGELVQPQHFGDGTRLSIL.

The V call is TRBV4-1, the J call TRBJ2-3; 10 nucleotides align to TRBD2. The CDR3 consists of 22 residues. The V gene's germline CDR1 is MGHRA and CDR2 YSYEKL. V was pared by 1 base and J by 4 bases, with 23 bases of the junction left unmatched. CDR3 in DNA: TGCGCCAGCAGCCAAGCAAACACAGCCCCTAGCTCTAGCGGGAGCAGTTCAGATACGCAGTATTTT. Its translation is CASSQANTAPSSSGSSSDTQYF.

The chain has TRBV27 and TRBJ2-7; tentative D call: TRBD2 (6 bases). Trimming cost V 0 bases and J 2 bases, with 11 bases left between them. This CDR3 has 15 amino acids. Looked up from germline, CDR1 is MNHEY and CDR2 is SMNVEV (reference sequence). DNA of the CDR3: TGTGCCAGCAGTTTATCATGGAGGGGTCCCTACGAGCAGTACTTC. Translated, it gives CASSLSWRGPYEQYF.

About this clone: A far larger clone is a single base away, which makes a read error likely. J is TRBJ2-5 and V is TRBV7-9; D is undetermined. Trimming left V 0 bases short and J 2 bases short, with 10 bases between. The CDR3 is 15 residues long. CDR1 and CDR2 from the germline V gene are SEHNR and FQNEAQ (reference sequence). The CDR3 spells CASSLALSRQETQYF. The CDR3 DNA reads as TGTGCCAGCAGCTTAGCATTGAGTAGACAAGAGACCCAGTACTTC.

This clone was recorded a few times. This rearrangement joins TRBV2 to TRBJ1-2, with TRBD1 matching over 7 bases. CDR1 and CDR2 (germline): SNHLY, FYNNEI. The CDR3 is made up of 14 amino acids. J lost 2 bases, V lost 4 bases, and 4 bases had no gene match. The CDR3 region is CASSGDRANYGYTF. The CDR3 DNA follows: TGTGCCAGCAGTGGTGACAGGGCAAACTATGGCTACACCTTC.

To note about this clone: The germline gene is not matched at one end of the junction; a read error may be the cause. This chain connects TRBV5-4 to TRBJ1-2, with 7 positions matching TRBD1. This CDR3 is built from 12 residues. Germline V gene lookup returns CDR1 SGHNT and CDR2 YYREEE (reference sequence). CDR3 coding DNA: TGTGCCAGCAGATTGGGACAGAGTGGCTACACCTTC. Translating gives CASRLGQSGYTF.

This chain connects TRBV10-3 to TRBJ2-2; D might be TRBD1 (6 bases). Trimming stripped 1 base from V and 4 bases from J, with 16 bases between. CDR3 length: 17 amino acids. Per germline, CDR1 ENHRY and CDR2 SYGVKD. In DNA form, the CDR3 reads TGTGCCATCAGTGAGTTCATACAGGGTGCTGGCACCGGGGAGCTGTTTTTT. Translation: CAISEFIQGAGTGELFF.

The rearrangement links TRBV28 to TRBJ2-7; 7 bases line up with TRBD2. The CDR3 is 14 residues long. The ends lost 6 bases at V and 0 bases at J; junction bases unmatched: 5. Germline V lookup: CDR1 MDHEN, CDR2 SYDVKM. The CDR3, as DNA: TGTGCCAGCAGGCCTAGCGGTAGCTCCTACGAGCAGTACTTC. Translating gives CASRPSGSSYEQYF. The variable domain in full, completed from reference TRBV28 and TRBJ2-7, reads DVKVTQSSRYLVKRTGEKVFLECVQDMDHENMFWYRQDPGLGLRLIYFSYDVKMKEKGDIPEGYSVSREKKERFSLILESASTNQTSMYLCASRPSGSSYEQYFGPGTRLTVT.

This chain connects TRBV11-1 to TRBJ2-1; the match to TRBD2 covers 9 bases. V was pared by 5 bases and J by 8 bases, with 10 bases of the junction left unmatched. The length of the CDR3 is 15 residues. CDR1 is SGHAT and CDR2 is FQDESV in the germline V gene (reference sequence). This CDR3 is CASSPGLAGVYEQFF. The CDR3 DNA reads TGTGCCAGCAGCCCCGGTTTAGCGGGAGTCTATGAGCAGTTCTTC.

The genes are TRBV7-8 and TRBJ2-7; D unresolved. Trimming took 8 bases from V and 4 from J, leaving 12 bases between them. Germline V gene lookup returns CDR1 SGHVS and CDR2 FQNEAQ. The CDR3 consists of 12 residues. The CDR3 bases are TGTGCCAGCTCTCTTCTGGGGTACGAGCAGTACTTC. Translated, it gives CASSLLGYEQYF.